This TCR beta chain stems from a study of identical twins. TCRdb analysed the 5' RACE reads with MiXCR anew, one entry per CDR3 protein. The repertoire includes under 350,000 distinct CDR3 sequences, 9.5% of them detected once, and roughly 7% sits in the top ten. This clonotype occurred many times. Its cognate antigen is unknown. Overall study findings and caveats: The degree of excess twin sharing was weaker in beta out-of-frame sequences. Without tracking the same donors, conclusions rested on cross-sectional statistical analysis.

V dropped 6 bases and J dropped 2; count of bases not matched to a gene: 15. This CDR3 has 16 amino acids. Germline values: CDR1 DFQATT, CDR2 SNEGSKA (reference sequence). The sample was also linked to a second study, of yellow fever vaccine responses in identical twins. That publication notes: Twin vaccine T cell responses reportedly seemed partly convergent, partly personalized.

What was sequenced was CD8+ T cells sorted from blood. The sequence came from a woman under 30 in good health. The chain recombines TRBV20-1 with TRBJ2-7, with 8 bases identical to TRBD2. The CDR3 DNA is TGCAGTGCCCCCTCTTCGGGGCGGGAGGTCGCCTACGAGCAGTACTTC. It yields the protein CSAPSSGREVAYEQYF.